These 17 T cell receptor beta chains came from one sample sequenced in a study of cytomegalovirus exposure and HLA in healthy donors. Generated by immunoSEQ multiplex PCR, the TCRdb table keeps only in-frame clones and is missing some. This repertoire shows some 73,000 clones, around 90% found once; its top ten account for about 3.8%. What was sequenced was PBMCs. Receptors were obtained from a woman younger than 35 in good health and CMV-seropositive.

The V call is TRBV2, the J call TRBJ2-3, with 12 nucleotides matching TRBD2. The CDR3 length is 21 residues. The V gene end was trimmed by 10 bases and the J gene end by 0 bases; junction bases not matched to a gene: 23. Germline V gene data show CDR1 as SNHLY and CDR2 as FYNNEI. The CDR3 region is CATPKAPGLAGVTISTDTQYF. The CDR3 DNA sequence: TGTGCCACGCCCAAAGCACCGGGACTAGCGGGCGTCACGATAAGCACAGATACGCAGTATTTT.

The J gene is TRBJ1-3, the V gene TRBV7-9; 10 nucleotides match TRBD1. The CDR3 sequence is 15 residues long. Trimming took 3 bases from V and 6 from J; bases not matched to a gene: 5. Germline V gene sequence: CDR1 SEHNR, CDR2 FQNEAQ (reference sequence). CDR3 in amino acids: CASSLRQGAENTIYF. CDR3 bases: TGTGCCAGCAGCTTGAGACAGGGGGCGGAAAACACCATATATTTT.

The chain combines TRBV7-9 with TRBJ2-1; TRBD2 matches at 7 bases. CDR1 is SEHNR and CDR2 is FQNEAQ in the germline V gene (reference sequence). J gave up 7 bases and V 5 bases, and 14 bases lay outside the gene matches. This CDR3 comprises 16 residues. This chain's CDR3 is CASSPPGLVRENEQFF. Written as DNA, the CDR3 is TGTGCCAGCAGCCCGCCTGGACTAGTACGGGAGAATGAGCAGTTCTTC.

The chain is built from TRBV9 and TRBJ2-7, with D tentatively TRBD1 (6 bases). From germline, CDR1 is SGDLS and CDR2 YYNGEE. The ends were cut back, 0 bases at V and 2 bases at J, with 12 bases in the middle. This CDR3 comprises 15 residues. CDR3 sequence (DNA): TGTGCCAGCAGCGTAGCCGACAGGCCTGCCTACGAGCAGTACTTC. This encodes CASSVADRPAYEQYF.

By share, this clone counts as medium-sized. The chain uses TRBV7-9 and TRBJ2-3, with 9 bases aligning to TRBD2. There are 15 residues in the CDR3. J lost 2 bases, V lost 5 bases, and 5 bases had no gene match. Germline V lookup: CDR1 SEHNR, CDR2 FQNEAQ (reference sequence). The CDR3 DNA reads as TGTGCCAGCAGCAAAATAGCGGGAGACACAGATACGCAGTATTTT. The encoded protein is CASSKIAGDTDTQYF.

V usage is TRBV2 and J usage is TRBJ2-7, with TRBD2 identical over 9 bases. The CDR3 runs 13 residues. Germline CDR1 and CDR2: SNHLY and FYNNEI. The junction had 4 bases not matched to a gene; V was cut back by 7 bases and J by 3 bases. CDR3 bases: TGTGCCAGCATGGCGGGGGGGAACTACGAGCAGTACTTC. Translation gives CASMAGGNYEQYF. The full variable domain, completed using reference TRBV2 and TRBJ2-7, is EPEVTQTPSHQVTQMGQEVILRCVPISNHLYFYWYRQILGQKVEFLVSFYNNEISEKSEIFDDQFSVERPDGSNFTLKIRSTKLEDSAMYFCASMAGGNYEQYFGPGTRLTVT.

The sample holds one count of this clone. The rearrangement joins TRBV19 to TRBJ1-2, with TRBD1 matching over 10 bases. V was clipped by 9 bases and J by 8 bases; unmatched bases: 15. Germline V gene data show CDR1 as LNHDA and CDR2 as SQIVND (reference sequence). The CDR3 is made up of 15 amino acids. CDR3 region: CASAAGDRGFGGYTF. In DNA, the CDR3 is TGTGCCAGCGCCGCGGGGGACAGGGGCTTTGGAGGCTACACCTTC.

The CDR3 bases are TGTGCCAGCAGCGTTACTAGCGGGGTCGTGGGGGAGCTGTTTTTT. The encoded protein is CASSVTSGVVGELFF. The genes are TRBV9 and TRBJ2-2; 10 bases match TRBD2. The CDR3 is 15 residues long. The V gene end was trimmed by 2 bases and the J gene end by 8 bases; junction bases not matched to a gene: 6. Germline V gives CDR1 SGDLS, CDR2 YYNGEE.

This chain links TRBV10-2 with TRBJ1-1, with 7 positions matching TRBD1. Losses at the gene ends were 5 bases for V and 2 bases for J; bases not matched to a gene: 5. This CDR3 has 14 residues. Per the germline V gene, CDR1 is WSHSY and CDR2 is SAAADI. The CDR3 region has the DNA TGCGCCAGCAGTCACCGGGACAGTAACACTGAAGCTTTCTTT. Amino acids: CASSHRDSNTEAFF.

The J gene is TRBJ2-3, the V gene TRBV2; D is ambiguous. Germline CDR1 is SNHLY and CDR2 is FYNNEI. Trimming cost V 7 bases and J 7 bases, with 15 bases left between them. The CDR3 is made up of 13 amino acids. The CDR3 spells CASNPKAENTQYF. The DNA of the CDR3 is TGTGCCAGCAATCCGAAAGCCGAAAATACGCAGTATTTT.

This rearrangement joins TRBV7-9 to TRBJ2-3; maybe TRBD2 (7 bases). The length of the CDR3 is 16 residues. Germline CDR1 reads SEHNR; CDR2 reads FQNEAQ (reference sequence). V was trimmed by 1 base and J by 3 bases, leaving 14 bases between them. CDR3 in DNA: TGTGCCAGCAGCTTAGTTCGAGGGGGGGCTACAGATACGCAGTATTTT. It yields the protein CASSLVRGGATDTQYF.

The chain uses TRBV2 and TRBJ1-5; no clear D. Trimming left V 0 bases short and J 4 bases short, with 4 bases between. This CDR3 is 13 amino acids long. Germline-derived CDR1 and CDR2 are SNHLY and FYNNEI. CDR3 DNA sequence: TGTGCCAGCAGTGAAGCCCTTAATCAGCCCCAGCATTTT. Protein: CASSEALNQPQHF. Supplemented by reference TRBV2 and TRBJ1-5, the full variable domain reads EPEVTQTPSHQVTQMGQEVILRCVPISNHLYFYWYRQILGQKVEFLVSFYNNEISEKSEIFDDQFSVERPDGSNFTLKIRSTKLEDSAMYFCASSEALNQPQHFGDGTRLSIL.

This chain uses TRBV28 with TRBJ2-1, with a weak D call TRBD1 (6 bases). CDR3 length: 16 amino acids. V lost 5 bases and J 5 bases, leaving 19 bases between the germline ends. Germline lookup yields CDR1 MDHEN and CDR2 SYDVKM. CDR3 sequence (DNA): TGTGCCAGCAGTCCGGAAACCCTCAGGGGTGACAATGAGCAGTTCTTC. This gives the protein CASSPETLRGDNEQFF. The whole variable domain, remainder taken from reference TRBV28 and TRBJ2-1, is DVKVTQSSRYLVKRTGEKVFLECVQDMDHENMFWYRQDPGLGLRLIYFSYDVKMKEKGDIPEGYSVSREKKERFSLILESASTNQTSMYLCASSPETLRGDNEQFFGPGTRLTVL.

V and J are TRBV4-3 and TRBJ2-2; weak D call: TRBD1 (6 bases). The CDR3 is 15 residues long. V was cut by 3 bases and J by 6 bases, with 14 bases left in between. Germline CDR1 LGHNA, CDR2 YSLEER. Written as DNA, the CDR3 is TGCGCCAGCAGCCATGCTGCAGGGGATTCCGGGGAGCTGTTTTTT. Its protein is CASSHAAGDSGELFF.

This chain uses TRBV6-5 with TRBJ2-7, with D hard to call. The germline gives CDR1 MNHEY, CDR2 SVGAGI. V lost 2 bases and J 3 bases, leaving 8 bases between the germline ends. The CDR3 length is 13 residues. CDR3 sequence reads: CASSYQDFYEQYF. The CDR3, as DNA: TGTGCCAGCAGTTACCAGGATTTCTACGAGCAGTACTTC.

The chain links TRBV11-2 to TRBJ1-2, with a weak D call TRBD1 (5 bases). V was trimmed by 0 bases and J by 4 bases, leaving 9 bases between them. The CDR3 is 14 amino acids. Looked up from germline, CDR1 is SGHAT and CDR2 is FQNNGV. In DNA, the CDR3 is TGTGCCAGCAGCTTAGATCAGGGCAGCTATGGCTACACCTTC. Translated: CASSLDQGSYGYTF. The entire variable domain, with the rest obtained from reference TRBV11-2 and TRBJ1-2, is as follows: EAGVAQSPRYKIIEKRQSVAFWCNPISGHATLYWYQQILGQGPKLLIQFQNNGVVDDSQLPKDRFSAERLKGVDSTLKIQPAKLEDSAVYLCASSLDQGSYGYTFGSGTRLTVV.

This rearrangement joins TRBV7-2 to TRBJ2-1; D is undetermined. V lost 2 bases, J lost 9 bases, and 17 bases lay in between. Germline loops: CDR1 SGHTA, CDR2 FQGNSA. This CDR3 has 15 amino acids. The CDR3 nucleotides are TGTGCCAGCAGCTTATATCCCCCTTCGACTGCTGAGCAGTTCTTC. The encoded protein is CASSLYPPSTAEQFF.